The present TCR beta chain was sequenced within a study of blood T cell repertoires in COVID-19. Libraries were prepared by immunoSEQ multiplex PCR; TCRdb keeps only in-frame clonotypes and omits some of them. The table records 150,000 to 200,000 clones, 75% to 85% of them present only once. Trimming cost V 4 bases and J 3 bases, with 15 bases left between them. CDR3 length: 15 amino acids. Germline CDR1 reads SGHVS; CDR2 reads FNYEAQ. The material sequenced was peripheral blood. The origin of this receptor is a woman older than 75 with COVID-19, enrolled during active disease. The chain links TRBV7-6 to TRBJ2-5, with D perhaps matching TRBD2 (5 bases). The CDR3, as DNA: TGTGCCAGCAGCTCGCTACTAGGTGGGGAAGAGACCCAGTACTTC. This encodes CASSSLLGGEETQYF.